Below are 16 T cell receptor beta chains sequenced from a single sample in a study of esophageal squamous cell carcinoma under preoperative chemotherapy. TCRdb reprocessed the PCR reads with MiXCR, giving one entry per CDR3 protein. The data show around 9,700 distinct CDR3 sequences, almost 65% seen once. Stated time point: after preoperative PTX-NDP chemotherapy. Sampling was conducted from a patient given preoperative chemotherapy. These TCRs come from a human donor with esophageal squamous cell carcinoma. The donor label of this sample is uncertain.

This clonotype is medium-sized within its sample. The CDR3 sequence is CASSTDRRETQYF. The CDR3 DNA sequence: TGTGCCAGCAGCACGGACAGGAGAGAGACCCAGTACTTC. The V gene is TRBV6-1, the J gene TRBJ2-5; 7 nucleotides agree with TRBD1. The V gene's germline CDR1 is MNHNS and CDR2 SASEGT. The J segment lost 4 bases and the V segment lost 6 bases, leaving 5 bases of the junction unmatched. The CDR3 is made up of 13 amino acids.

Note on this clonotype: An end of the junction does not agree with germline; a read error may underlie this. V usage is TRBV6-5 and J usage is TRBJ2-3, with D possibly matching TRBD2 (5 bases). The germline V gene has CDR1 MNHEY and CDR2 SVGAGI. The CDR3 is 15 residues long. Here the CDR3 DNA reads TGTGCCAGCAGTTACTTCGGGGTGAGCACAGATGCGCAGTATTTT. Encoded protein: CASSYFGVSTDAQYF.

Concerning this clonotype: A read error is possible here, since a much larger clone lies one base away. This chain uses TRBV27 with TRBJ2-1; TRBD2 matches 7 bases. The CDR3 consists of 15 residues. Per the germline V gene, CDR1 is MNHEY and CDR2 is SMNVEV (reference sequence). V lost 5 bases to trimming and J lost 7 bases; unmatched junction nucleotides: 11. Written as DNA, the CDR3 is TGTGCCAGCAGTCAAAGGGAGGGCATACGGAATGAGCAGTTCTTC. It codes for CASSQREGIRNEQFF.

This clonotype was observed a handful of times. The chain employs TRBV6-1 and TRBJ2-5; 7 positions match TRBD1. The CDR3 has 13 residues. V shed 7 bases, J shed 3 bases, and the junction held 5 bases outside the gene matches. The V gene's germline CDR1 is MNHNS and CDR2 SASEGT. CDR3 loop: CASTKQGKETQYF. The CDR3 nucleotides are TGTGCCAGCACCAAACAGGGGAAAGAGACCCAGTACTTC.

This clonotype was recorded at least ten times. The rearrangement uses TRBV6-1 and TRBJ2-7, with D possibly matching TRBD2 (5 bases). Trimming shortened V by 6 bases and J by 1 base, and 10 bases separated the two germline ends. This CDR3 is 13 amino acids long. The germline V gene encodes CDR1 MNHNS and CDR2 SASEGT. The CDR3 is CASRPLASYEQYF. CDR3 bases: TGTGCCAGCAGACCCCTAGCTTCCTACGAGCAGTACTTC.

This chain joins TRBV6-1 and TRBJ2-1; TRBD2 matches 10 bases. The CDR3 consists of 15 residues. After removal of 9 bases from V and 5 bases from J, the junction contained 10 bases not matched to a gene. Germline V gene sequence: CDR1 MNHNS, CDR2 SASEGT. CDR3 region: CASLPGLAPNNEQFF. The CDR3 coding sequence is TGTGCCAGTCTACCGGGACTAGCGCCCAACAATGAGCAGTTCTTC.

The V call is TRBV12-3 or TRBV12-4, the J call TRBJ2-1; D is unclear. The CDR3 covers 12 residues. V gave up 6 bases and J gave up 10 bases, with 13 bases separating them. CDR3 sequence reads: CASRSEANEQFF. Here the CDR3 DNA reads TGTGCCAGCAGATCCGAAGCCAACGAGCAGTTCTTC.

The chain employs TRBV6-1 and TRBJ2-1; tentative D call: TRBD2 (5 bases). The CDR3 length is 14 residues. The V end was cut by 1 base, the J end by 6 bases, with 10 bases between. Germline CDR1 and CDR2: MNHNS and SASEGT. CDR3: CASSEGGLANEQFF. CDR3 nucleotides: TGTGCCAGCAGTGAAGGTGGGCTAGCCAATGAGCAGTTCTTC.

This clonotype was seen a handful of times. The rearrangement uses TRBV6-1 and TRBJ2-5; 10 bases fit TRBD2. Germline lookup yields CDR1 MNHNS and CDR2 SASEGT. Unmatched junction bases numbered 16, after V lost 7 bases and J lost 11 bases. This CDR3 region has 15 residues. The CDR3 sequence is CASTSSLAGDNEQYF. CDR3 nucleotide sequence: TGTGCCAGCACAAGCTCGCTAGCGGGAGACAATGAGCAGTACTTC.

This clonotype was found a few times. Mismatch with germline at one junction end may stem from a read error. CDR3 bases: TGTGCCGGCAGCGGCGCGAGGGGCCCAGAGACCCAGTACTTC. It is translated as CAGSGARGPETQYF. The chain links TRBV6-1 to TRBJ2-3; D may be TRBD1 or TRBD2 (5 bases each). The J call may be wrong; the DNA end is better matched by TRBJ2-5. Per germline, CDR1 MNHNS and CDR2 SASEGT. The CDR3 length is 14 residues.

The gene calls are TRBV7-9 and TRBJ2-1; the match to TRBD2 covers 7 bases. The DNA matches TRBJ2-5 better at its end, which makes the J call doubtful. CDR3 size: 14 residues. Germline CDR1 is SEHNR and CDR2 is FQNEAQ (reference sequence). CDR3 residues: CASSQWEGRGTQYF. Here the CDR3 DNA reads TGTGCCAGCAGTCAGTGGGAGGGCCGCGGGACCCAGTACTTC.

Turning to this clonotype: The junction departs from germline at one end; a sequencing error may be responsible. The V gene is TRBV6-1, the J gene TRBJ2-2, with D perhaps TRBD2 (5 bases). The CDR3 has 13 amino acids. Per germline, CDR1 MNHNS and CDR2 SASEGT. CDR3 in DNA: TGTGCCAGCGGCCCCGCGAACACCGGGGAGCTGTTTTTC. Translating it yields CASGPANTGELFF.

Concerning this clonotype: One end of the junction varies from germline; a read error may be responsible. CDR3 region: CASSESGVRDKDTQYF. In nucleotides, the CDR3 is TGTGCCAGCAGTGAATCGGGGGTGAGAGACAAAGACACGCAGTATTTC. The rearrangement uses TRBV6-1 and TRBJ2-3, with D possibly matching TRBD2 (6 bases). Germline V gives CDR1 MNHNS, CDR2 SASEGT. This CDR3 is 16 amino acids long.

The genes are TRBV24-1 and TRBJ2-2, with 8 positions matching TRBD2. This CDR3 spans 16 amino acids. Trimming at V came to 1 base and at J to 4 bases, leaving 4 bases not matched to a gene. Germline V CDR1 and CDR2: KGHDR, SFDVKD. CDR3 in DNA: TGTGCCACCAGTGATTTTGCAAGCGGGGGCACCGGGGAGCTGTTTTTT. It yields the protein CATSDFASGGTGELFF.

The rearrangement uses TRBV6-1 and TRBJ1-4; D not certain. The germline CDR1 and CDR2 sequences are MNHNS and SASEGT. The germline V and J ends were trimmed by 7 bases and 0 bases, with 15 bases remaining between them. This CDR3 is built from 16 residues. This CDR3 is CASMRTREATNEKLFF. In DNA, the CDR3 is TGTGCCAGCATGAGGACCCGGGAGGCAACTAATGAAAAACTGTTTTTT.

Relative to its sample, this clonotype is medium-sized. This chain's CDR3 is CASSQKGTDQVSYEQYF. CDR3 bases: TGTGCCAGCAGCCAAAAGGGGACCGACCAGGTCTCCTACGAGCAGTACTTC. The V gene is TRBV6-6, the J gene TRBJ2-1, with D possibly being TRBD1 or TRBD2 (5 bases each). The end of the DNA aligns better with TRBJ2-7, so the J call may be wrong. The CDR3 contains 17 residues. Germline V gives CDR1 MNHNY, CDR2 SVGAGI (reference sequence).